This is a list of T cell receptor beta chains from one sample in a study of CD8+ T cells in alopecia areata. Repertoires were generated with immunoSEQ multiplex PCR, while TCRdb's copy carries only in-frame clones and drops some. This table has 150,000 to 250,000 clones, 58% appearing once. The sample was CD4+ T cells sorted from blood, taken at week 24, from a patient treated with tofacitinib. The receptors were gathered from a human donor with alopecia areata. Both conserved end residues are part of each CDR3. Fields, in order: D gene, clone size, V gene, J gene, CDR3 length, CDR3 DNA, CDR3 protein. D genes are given only for firm matches. Expanded clones are given a class, and other clones once, few, many or no size at all.

D gene: TRBD1
clone size: -
V gene: TRBV9
J gene: TRBJ2-5
CDR3 length: 15
CDR3 DNA: TGTGCCAGCAGCGTAGATCCAGGGGGCGAAGAGACCCAGTACTTC
CDR3 protein: CASSVDPGGEETQYF

D gene: TRBD2
clone size: -
V gene: TRBV2
J gene: TRBJ2-5
CDR3 length: 15
CDR3 DNA: TGTGCCAGCAGTGAAACTAGCGGGGTAACAGAGACCCAGTACTTC
CDR3 protein: CASSETSGVTETQYF

D gene: -
clone size: once
V gene: TRBV7-2
J gene: TRBJ2-1
CDR3 length: 13
CDR3 DNA: TGTGCCAGCAGCTTCGAGGGGAGGTATGAGCAGTTCTTC
CDR3 protein: CASSFEGRYEQFF

D gene: TRBD1
clone size: -
V gene: TRBV29-1
J gene: TRBJ2-2
CDR3 length: 16
CDR3 DNA: TGCAGCGTTGAAGTTACCCGGGACAGGGCCACCGGGGAGCTGTTTTTT
CDR3 protein: CSVEVTRDRATGELFF

D gene: -
clone size: few
V gene: TRBV5-1
J gene: TRBJ1-1
CDR3 length: 16
CDR3 DNA: TGCGCCAGCAGGCTGACAGGAGGAGGGTTGAACACTGAAGCTTTCTTT
CDR3 protein: CASRLTGGGLNTEAFF

D gene: -
clone size: -
V gene: TRBV7-9
J gene: TRBJ1-1
CDR3 length: 14
CDR3 DNA: TGTGCCAGCAGCTTAGCGGCAGGGAACACTGAAGCTTTCTTT
CDR3 protein: CASSLAAGNTEAFF

D gene: -
clone size: -
V gene: TRBV5-6
J gene: TRBJ2-5
CDR3 length: 13
CDR3 DNA: TGTGCCAGCAGCTTGGCGTTCCAAGAGACCCAGTACTTC
CDR3 protein: CASSLAFQETQYF

D gene: -
clone size: few
V gene: TRBV18
J gene: TRBJ2-3
CDR3 length: 15
CDR3 DNA: TGTGCCAGCTCACCAGGGGGAACTAGCACAGATACGCAGTATTTT
CDR3 protein: CASSPGGTSTDTQYF

D gene: -
clone size: few
V gene: TRBV6-5
J gene: TRBJ2-2
CDR3 length: 14
CDR3 DNA: TGTGCCAGCAGAATCTCACAGGGCACCGGGGAGCTGTTTTTT
CDR3 protein: CASRISQGTGELFF

D gene: -
clone size: few
V gene: TRBV10-3
J gene: TRBJ2-1
CDR3 length: 15
CDR3 DNA: TGTGCCATTTCCGACCGGGCTCCGACCGGGAATGAGCAGTTCTTC
CDR3 protein: CAISDRAPTGNEQFF

D gene: -
clone size: few
V gene: TRBV5-1
J gene: TRBJ1-1
CDR3 length: 15
CDR3 DNA: TGCGCCAGCAGCTTGGGTCAGGGAATGAACACTGAAGCTTTCTTT
CDR3 protein: CASSLGQGMNTEAFF

D gene: -
clone size: once
V gene: TRBV4-3
J gene: TRBJ1-5
CDR3 length: 15
CDR3 DNA: TGCGCCAGCAGCCAAGACGTTGCGGGGAATCAGCCCCAGCATTTT
CDR3 protein: CASSQDVAGNQPQHF

D gene: TRBD2
clone size: few
V gene: TRBV29-1
J gene: TRBJ2-7
CDR3 length: 14
CDR3 DNA: TGCAGCGTCTCACTAGCGACGACCTCCTACGAGCAGTACTTC
CDR3 protein: CSVSLATTSYEQYF

D gene: -
clone size: few
V gene: TRBV30
J gene: TRBJ2-1
CDR3 length: 16
CDR3 DNA: TGTGCCTGGAGTGGCTTGCTAGACGGCCCTTACAATGAGCAGTTCTTC
CDR3 protein: CAWSGLLDGPYNEQFF

D gene: TRBD1
clone size: -
V gene: TRBV9
J gene: TRBJ1-3
CDR3 length: 15
CDR3 DNA: TGTGCCAGCAGCGTACCAGGGGGATCTGGAAACACCATATATTTT
CDR3 protein: CASSVPGGSGNTIYF

D gene: TRBD2
clone size: once
V gene: TRBV19
J gene: TRBJ2-1
CDR3 length: 15
CDR3 DNA: TGTGCCAGTAGTATAGCTCGGGGGGGCTACAATGAGCAGTTCTTC
CDR3 protein: CASSIARGGYNEQFF

D gene: -
clone size: -
V gene: TRBV7-9
J gene: TRBJ2-3
CDR3 length: 13
CDR3 DNA: TGTGCCAGCAGCGCGGACCGCACAGATACGCAGTATTTT
CDR3 protein: CASSADRTDTQYF

D gene: -
clone size: -
V gene: TRBV15
J gene: TRBJ2-5
CDR3 length: 12
CDR3 DNA: TGTGCCACCAGCAGAGTTCCGGAGACCCAGTACTTC
CDR3 protein: CATSRVPETQYF

D gene: TRBD1
clone size: -
V gene: TRBV18
J gene: TRBJ1-1
CDR3 length: 15
CDR3 DNA: TGTGCCAGCTCACCACAAGGGACAGGAGACACTGAAGCTTTCTTT
CDR3 protein: CASSPQGTGDTEAFF

D gene: -
clone size: -
V gene: TRBV7-6
J gene: TRBJ1-5
CDR3 length: 15
CDR3 DNA: TGTGCCAGCAGCTTAGCAGGAGGGGCTGATCAGCCCCAGCATTTT
CDR3 protein: CASSLAGGADQPQHF

D gene: -
clone size: -
V gene: TRBV27
J gene: TRBJ2-1
CDR3 length: 18
CDR3 DNA: TGTGCCAGCAGTTTTCTTGGGGCCGGACAGCGATCCTACAATGAGCAGTTCTTC
CDR3 protein: CASSFLGAGQRSYNEQFF

D gene: TRBD1
clone size: -
V gene: TRBV16
J gene: TRBJ1-5
CDR3 length: 16
CDR3 DNA: TGTGCCAGCATCAATCTTCCGGGACAGGGGGTTCAGCCCCAGCATTTT
CDR3 protein: CASINLPGQGVQPQHF

D gene: -
clone size: -
V gene: TRBV5-1
J gene: TRBJ2-1
CDR3 length: 14
CDR3 DNA: TGCGCCAGCCAACCTAGCCTCTCCTACAATGAGCAGTTCTTC
CDR3 protein: CASQPSLSYNEQFF

D gene: -
clone size: -
V gene: TRBV5-1
J gene: TRBJ2-7
CDR3 length: 14
CDR3 DNA: TGCGCCAGCAGCGGTCGAGGGGTAAGCTACGAGCAGTACTTC
CDR3 protein: CASSGRGVSYEQYF

D gene: -
clone size: -
V gene: TRBV11-3
J gene: TRBJ2-1
CDR3 length: 14
CDR3 DNA: TGTGCCAGCAGCTCTACAGGGCCCGGTGTGGAGCAGTTCTTC
CDR3 protein: CASSSTGPGVEQFF

D gene: -
clone size: -
V gene: TRBV29-1
J gene: TRBJ2-5
CDR3 length: 13
CDR3 DNA: TGCAGCGTTGCCTCAGGGGTTGGAGAGACCCAGTACTTC
CDR3 protein: CSVASGVGETQYF

D gene: TRBD1
clone size: -
V gene: TRBV25-1
J gene: TRBJ1-1
CDR3 length: 13
CDR3 DNA: TGTGCCAGCACACTACAGGGGAGCACTGAAGCTTTCTTT
CDR3 protein: CASTLQGSTEAFF

D gene: TRBD1
clone size: few
V gene: TRBV2
J gene: TRBJ2-7
CDR3 length: 15
CDR3 DNA: TGTGCCAGCACCCCGACAGGGGGAGCCTCCTACGAGCAGTACTTC
CDR3 protein: CASTPTGGASYEQYF

D gene: TRBD1
clone size: -
V gene: TRBV10-3
J gene: TRBJ2-5
CDR3 length: 15
CDR3 DNA: TGTGCCATCAGTGGGCGACAGGGTAGGGAAGAGACCCAGTACTTC
CDR3 protein: CAISGRQGREETQYF

D gene: -
clone size: few
V gene: TRBV29-1
J gene: TRBJ1-1
CDR3 length: 13
CDR3 DNA: TGCAGCGTTGGACAGGCGGTGAACACTGAAGCTTTCTTT
CDR3 protein: CSVGQAVNTEAFF

D gene: -
clone size: -
V gene: TRBV27
J gene: TRBJ1-2
CDR3 length: 14
CDR3 DNA: TGTGCCAGCATGAGCTTCCGAGCTAACTATGGCTACACCTTC
CDR3 protein: CASMSFRANYGYTF

D gene: -
clone size: -
V gene: TRBV7-2
J gene: TRBJ2-1
CDR3 length: 14
CDR3 DNA: TGTGCCAGCAGCCCACGGACGGGCTACAATGAGCAGTTCTTC
CDR3 protein: CASSPRTGYNEQFF

D gene: TRBD1
clone size: -
V gene: TRBV5-4
J gene: TRBJ1-2
CDR3 length: 13
CDR3 DNA: TGTGCCAGCAGGAGGGACAGCCACTATGGCTACACCTTC
CDR3 protein: CASRRDSHYGYTF

D gene: -
clone size: -
V gene: TRBV9
J gene: TRBJ1-5
CDR3 length: 15
CDR3 DNA: TGTGCCAGCAGCGTAGGTCTCGAGGGCAATCAGCCCCAGCATTTT
CDR3 protein: CASSVGLEGNQPQHF

D gene: -
clone size: -
V gene: TRBV7-8
J gene: TRBJ1-2
CDR3 length: 12
CDR3 DNA: TGTGCCAGCAGCTTACGGGGCGGGGTCTACACCTTC
CDR3 protein: CASSLRGGVYTF

D gene: -
clone size: -
V gene: TRBV9
J gene: TRBJ1-4
CDR3 length: 15
CDR3 DNA: TGTGCCAGCAGCGTAGCCGGGGGAAGTGAAGAAAAACTGTTTTTT
CDR3 protein: CASSVAGGSEEKLFF

D gene: TRBD2
clone size: many
V gene: TRBV7-2
J gene: TRBJ2-7
CDR3 length: 15
CDR3 DNA: TGTGCCAGCAGCCGAATTGGGACTAGCGGCTACGAGCAGTACTTC
CDR3 protein: CASSRIGTSGYEQYF